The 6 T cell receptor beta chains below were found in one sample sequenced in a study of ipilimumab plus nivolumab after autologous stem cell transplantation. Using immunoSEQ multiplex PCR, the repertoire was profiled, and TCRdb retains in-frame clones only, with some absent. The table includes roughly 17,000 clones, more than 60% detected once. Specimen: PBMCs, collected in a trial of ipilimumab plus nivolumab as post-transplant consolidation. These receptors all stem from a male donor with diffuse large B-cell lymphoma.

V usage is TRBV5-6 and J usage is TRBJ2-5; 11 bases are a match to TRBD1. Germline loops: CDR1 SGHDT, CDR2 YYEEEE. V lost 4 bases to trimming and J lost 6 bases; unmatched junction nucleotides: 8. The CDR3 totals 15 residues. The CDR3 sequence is CASSPGTGGVKTQYF. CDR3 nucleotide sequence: TGTGCCAGCAGCCCCGGGACAGGGGGTGTAAAGACCCAGTACTTC.

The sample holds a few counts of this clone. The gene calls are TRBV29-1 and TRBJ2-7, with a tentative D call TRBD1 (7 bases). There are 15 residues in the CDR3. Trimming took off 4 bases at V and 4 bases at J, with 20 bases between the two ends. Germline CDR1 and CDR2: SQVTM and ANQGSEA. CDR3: CSVANPAGGLYEQYF. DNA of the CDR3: TGCAGCGTTGCCAACCCCGCAGGGGGGTTGTACGAGCAGTACTTC.

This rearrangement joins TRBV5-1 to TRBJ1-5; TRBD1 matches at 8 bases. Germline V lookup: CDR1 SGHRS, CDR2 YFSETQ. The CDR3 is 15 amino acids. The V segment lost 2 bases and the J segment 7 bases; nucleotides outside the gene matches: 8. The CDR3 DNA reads TGCGCCAGCAGCTTAGCTACAGGGGGTGGACAGCCCCAGCATTTT. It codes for CASSLATGGGQPQHF.

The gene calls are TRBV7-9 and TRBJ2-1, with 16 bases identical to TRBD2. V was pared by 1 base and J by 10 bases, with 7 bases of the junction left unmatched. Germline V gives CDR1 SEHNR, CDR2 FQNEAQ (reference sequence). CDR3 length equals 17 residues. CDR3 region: CASSLDGTSGRVGEQFF. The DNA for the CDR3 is TGTGCCAGCAGCTTAGATGGGACTAGCGGGAGGGTGGGAGAGCAGTTCTTC.

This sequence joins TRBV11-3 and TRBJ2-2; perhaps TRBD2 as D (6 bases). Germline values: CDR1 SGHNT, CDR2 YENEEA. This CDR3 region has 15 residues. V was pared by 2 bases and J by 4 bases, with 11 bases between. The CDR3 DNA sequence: TGTGCCAGCAGCTTAACTAGCCTTGGCACCGGGGAGCTGTTTTTT. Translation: CASSLTSLGTGELFF.

The CDR3 reads CAWSVPGGARTEAFF. The DNA for the CDR3 is TGTGCCTGGAGTGTACCTGGGGGCGCCCGAACTGAAGCTTTCTTT. The rearrangement uses TRBV30 and TRBJ1-1, with D perhaps matching TRBD1 (6 bases). Trimming stripped 0 bases from V and 5 bases from J, with 16 bases between. Germline V gene lookup returns CDR1 GTSNPN and CDR2 SVGIG (reference sequence). The CDR3 is 15 residues long.